These 11 T cell receptor beta chains were all obtained from the same sample, sequenced in a study of T cell changes during pregnancy in multiple sclerosis. The protocol was immunoSEQ multiplex PCR, while the TCRdb copy is restricted to in-frame clones and leaves out a portion. The sample shows around 130,000 clones, around 97% of them seen only once. This sample comprised peripheral blood, obtained after pregnancy. All receptors derive from a female donor with multiple sclerosis, enrolled in a pregnancy study.

The chain has TRBV27 and TRBJ2-7, with D perhaps matching TRBD1 (6 bases). CDR1 and CDR2 from the germline V gene are MNHEY and SMNVEV (reference sequence). Trimming took off 5 bases at V and 2 bases at J, with 13 bases between the two ends. This CDR3 has 14 residues. For the CDR3, the DNA is TGTGCCAGCAGTAAACCAGGGGTCCCCTACGAGCAGTACTTC. Its protein is CASSKPGVPYEQYF.

V usage is TRBV29-1 and J usage is TRBJ2-2; 12 bases line up with TRBD1. After removal of 1 base from V and 4 bases from J, the junction contained 7 bases not matched to a gene. CDR1 is SQVTM, CDR2 ANQGSEA, per germline. The CDR3 consists of 17 residues. This chain's CDR3 is CSVEAIGTGGVTGELFF. DNA for the CDR3: TGCAGCGTTGAAGCGATCGGGACAGGGGGCGTCACCGGGGAGCTGTTTTTT.

This clone was found once. The rearrangement uses TRBV6-5 and TRBJ2-3; maybe TRBD1 (6 bases). The CDR3 extends over 14 amino acids. V lost 6 bases and J lost 13, with 23 bases in between. Germline V lookup: CDR1 MNHEY, CDR2 SVGAGI. The DNA of the CDR3 is TGTGCCAGCAGGCCCGCCCTGACAGGCTCTAGAAAGTATTTT. Protein: CASRPALTGSRKYF.

CDR3 sequence (DNA): TGTGCCAGCAGCTTGGGACTAGCAGGGTTTTTTCCATACGAGCAGTACTTC. Its translation is CASSLGLAGFFPYEQYF. This chain joins TRBV13 and TRBJ2-7; TRBD2 matches 9 bases. Germline-derived CDR1 and CDR2 are PRHDT and FYEKMQ (reference sequence). J gave up 4 bases and V 3 bases, and 13 bases lay outside the gene matches. This CDR3 is 17 amino acids long. The whole variable domain, remainder taken from reference TRBV13 and TRBJ2-7, is AAGVIQSPRHLIKEKRETATLKCYPIPRHDTVYWYQQGPGQDPQFLISFYEKMQSDKGSIPDRFSAQQFSDYHSELNMSSLELGDSALYFCASSLGLAGFFPYEQYFGPGTRLTVT.

The gene calls are TRBV27 and TRBJ2-7, with D possibly being TRBD2 (6 bases). CDR1 and CDR2 from the germline V gene are MNHEY and SMNVEV (reference sequence). The germline V and J ends were trimmed by 1 base and 5 bases, with 15 bases remaining between them. This CDR3 has 15 residues. The CDR3 region has the DNA TGTGCCAGCAGTTTATTGGGAGGCCCTCGGAACGAGCAGTACTTC. Its protein product is CASSLLGGPRNEQYF.

The CDR3 DNA reads TGTGCCAGCAGTTGGTTAGCGGGCCCGGATCAAGAGACCCAGTACTTC. The encoded protein is CASSWLAGPDQETQYF. The chain links TRBV28 to TRBJ2-5; 7 nucleotides match TRBD2. The CDR3 sequence is 16 residues long. V shed 4 bases, J shed 2 bases, and the junction held 10 bases outside the gene matches. CDR1 is MDHEN and CDR2 is SYDVKM in the germline V gene.

V gene TRBV7-9 combines with J gene TRBJ1-4; D remains ambiguous. The CDR3 is made up of 17 amino acids. V lost 4 bases and J lost 6, with 21 bases in between. The germline V gene encodes CDR1 SEHNR and CDR2 FQNEAQ (reference sequence). The CDR3 DNA is TGTGCCAGCAGCTCAACCCGGGGAGCCCGCTTGGATGAAAAACTGTTTTTT. This encodes CASSSTRGARLDEKLFF.

This chain links TRBV11-2 with TRBJ1-3; 9 nucleotides line up with TRBD1. V lost 3 bases to trimming and J lost 2 bases; unmatched junction nucleotides: 8. The CDR3 runs to 17 residues. Germline V gene sequence: CDR1 SGHAT, CDR2 FQNNGV. In DNA form, the CDR3 reads TGTGCCAGCAGCTTGGGACAGGGAAGAGGGCCTGGAAACACCATATATTTT. Translating gives CASSLGQGRGPGNTIYF.

The chain carries TRBV28 and TRBJ2-1; D may be TRBD2 (6 bases). V was cut by 7 bases and J by 1 base, with 11 bases left in between. Germline loops: CDR1 MDHEN, CDR2 SYDVKM. The CDR3 covers 14 residues. In DNA, the CDR3 is TGTGCCAGCACCTTTGGGAGGTCCTACAATGAGCAGTTCTTC. It codes for CASTFGRSYNEQFF.

The chain recombines TRBV2 with TRBJ2-7; possibly TRBD1 for D (5 bases). The ends were cut back, 8 bases at V and 5 bases at J, with 22 bases in the middle. Germline V CDR1 and CDR2: SNHLY, FYNNEI. The CDR3 consists of 15 residues. The CDR3 protein is CASFLRRQGGDEQYF. The DNA for the CDR3 is TGTGCCAGCTTCCTCCGTAGGCAGGGCGGCGACGAGCAGTACTTC.

The rearrangement joins TRBV5-1 to TRBJ2-1; TRBD1 aligns across 10 bases. Trimming took 3 bases from V and 4 from J; bases not matched to a gene: 7. Germline CDR1 SGHRS, CDR2 YFSETQ. The CDR3 contains 16 residues. The CDR3 reads CASSSPKGQGYNEQFF. The DNA of the CDR3 is TGCGCCAGCAGCTCCCCGAAGGGACAGGGGTACAATGAGCAGTTCTTC.